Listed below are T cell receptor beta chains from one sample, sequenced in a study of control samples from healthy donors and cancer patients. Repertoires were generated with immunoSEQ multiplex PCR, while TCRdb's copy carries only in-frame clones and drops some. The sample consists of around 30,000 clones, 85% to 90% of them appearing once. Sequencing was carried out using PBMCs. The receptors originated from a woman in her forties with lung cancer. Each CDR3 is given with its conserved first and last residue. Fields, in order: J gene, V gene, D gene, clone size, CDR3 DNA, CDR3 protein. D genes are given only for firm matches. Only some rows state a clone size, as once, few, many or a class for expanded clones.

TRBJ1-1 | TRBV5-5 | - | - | TGTGCCAGCAGCTTGGCGGCCGGGAACACTGAAGCTTTCTTT | CASSLAAGNTEAFF
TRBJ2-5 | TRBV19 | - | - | TGTGCCAGTAGTATAGGTGGACGCCCATGGGGAGAGACCCAGTACTTC | CASSIGGRPWGETQYF
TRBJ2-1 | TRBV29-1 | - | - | TGCAGCGGCCAGGGGACACCGCTCTCCGAGCAGTTCTTC | CSGQGTPLSEQFF
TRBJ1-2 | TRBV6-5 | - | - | TGTGCCAGCAGTTACAGGGGCGCCCGGGACTACACCTTC | CASSYRGARDYTF
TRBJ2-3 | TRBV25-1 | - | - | TGTGCCAGCAGTGATGGCCGGCAAGCTAGCACAGATACGCAGTATTTT | CASSDGRQASTDTQYF
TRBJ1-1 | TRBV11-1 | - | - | TGTGCCAGCAGCTTAAGGGCCCGGGGCACTGAAGCTTTCTTT | CASSLRARGTEAFF
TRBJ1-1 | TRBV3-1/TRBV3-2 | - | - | TGTGCCAGCAGCCACGGGAGGGGCGACACTGAAGCTTTCTTT | CASSHGRGDTEAFF
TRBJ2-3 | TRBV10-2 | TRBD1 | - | TGCGCCAGTTTGACAGGGGGCGCAGCAGATACGCAGTATTTT | CASLTGGAADTQYF
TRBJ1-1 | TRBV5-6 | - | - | TGTGCCAGCAGCCAAGGCGGCCCCTTGATGAACACTGAAGCTTTCTTT | CASSQGGPLMNTEAFF
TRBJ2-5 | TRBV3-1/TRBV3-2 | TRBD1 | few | TGTGCCAGCAGCCAAACAGGGGGTGGAAAGACCCAGTACTTC | CASSQTGGGKTQYF
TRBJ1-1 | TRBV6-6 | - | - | TGTGCCAGCAGACCCTGGGGAGGGGAGACCACTGAAGCTTTCTTT | CASRPWGGETTEAFF
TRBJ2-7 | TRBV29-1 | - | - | TGCAGCGTTGTGGGGGACGGAACCTACGAGCAGTACTTC | CSVVGDGTYEQYF
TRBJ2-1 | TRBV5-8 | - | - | TGTGCCAGTCATTCGGGACTGACGAACAATGAGCAGTTCTTC | CASHSGLTNNEQFF
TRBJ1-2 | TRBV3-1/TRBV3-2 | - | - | TGTGCCAGCAGCCAAGTCAGGTCACCAAGAGGCTACACCTTC | CASSQVRSPRGYTF
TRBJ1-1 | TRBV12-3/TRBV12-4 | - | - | TGTGCTACCAGTTGGACTGAGAACACTGAAGCTTTCTTT | CATSWTENTEAFF
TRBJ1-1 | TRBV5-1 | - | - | TGCGCCAGCAGGGGGGGGACCGTAGAAGCTTTCTTT | CASRGGTVEAFF
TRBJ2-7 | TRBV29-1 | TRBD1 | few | TGCAGCGTTGAAGTAGCAGGGGGTGGAGACGAGCAGTACTTC | CSVEVAGGGDEQYF
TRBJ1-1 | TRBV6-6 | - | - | TGTGCCAGCAGTTTCGACAGGTCGAACACTGAAGCTTTCTTT | CASSFDRSNTEAFF
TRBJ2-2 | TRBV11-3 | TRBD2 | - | TGTGCCAGCAGCTTAGAAGGGAGGGGCGGGGAGCTGTTTTTT | CASSLEGRGGELFF
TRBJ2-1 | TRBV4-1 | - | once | TGCGCCAGCAGCCAGGTGGACCGTGGGGCCTACAATGAGCAGTTCTTC | CASSQVDRGAYNEQFF
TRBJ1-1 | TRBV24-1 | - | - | TGTGCCACCAGTGACGCAGCGAACACTGAAGCTTTCTTT | CATSDAANTEAFF
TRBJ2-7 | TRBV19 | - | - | TGTGCCAGTAGCGCTGCCGACTACGAGCAGTACTTC | CASSAADYEQYF
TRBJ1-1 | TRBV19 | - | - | TGTGCCAGTAGTTCACAGAAAAACACTGAAGCTTTCTTT | CASSSQKNTEAFF
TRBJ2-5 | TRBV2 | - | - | TGTGCCAGCGGGGGGCAGGGTGGGCAAGAGACCCAGTACTTC | CASGGQGGQETQYF
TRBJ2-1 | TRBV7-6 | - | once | TGTGCCAGCAGCGTTGGTAAAGGCGGGGCGGCTGAGCAGTTCTTC | CASSVGKGGAAEQFF
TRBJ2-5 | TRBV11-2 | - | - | TGTGCCAGCAGCTTAACGCAGACCCAGTACTTC | CASSLTQTQYF
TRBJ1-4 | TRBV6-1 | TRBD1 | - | TGTGCCAGCTGGGACAGGGCTCTTAACGCTGAAAAACTGTTTTTT | CASWDRALNAEKLFF
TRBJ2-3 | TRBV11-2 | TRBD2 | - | TGTGCCAGCAGCCCCCTAGCGGGGGGCACAGATACGCAGTATTTT | CASSPLAGGTDTQYF
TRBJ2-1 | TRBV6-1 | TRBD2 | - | TGTGCCAGCAGTGAAGCGGATGGGGCGGGGGGACGATCGGTTGAGCAGTTCTTC | CASSEADGAGGRSVEQFF
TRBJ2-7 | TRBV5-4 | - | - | TGTGCCAGCAGCATCGAGTCAGCGAGGGAGCAGTACTTC | CASSIESAREQYF
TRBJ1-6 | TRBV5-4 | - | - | TGTGCCAGCAGCTTGGGACAGGCACGCTCCTATAATTCACCCCTCCACTTT | CASSLGQARSYNSPLHF
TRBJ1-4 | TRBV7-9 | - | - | TGTGCCAGCAGCAATGGACAGAATGAAAAACTGTTTTTT | CASSNGQNEKLFF
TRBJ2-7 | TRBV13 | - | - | TGTGCCAGCAGCTTCCGACCGATAAGCTCCTACGAGCAGTACTTC | CASSFRPISSYEQYF
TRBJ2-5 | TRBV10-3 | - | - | TGTGCCATCAGTCCGGAGTCCCAAGAGACCCAGTACTTC | CAISPESQETQYF
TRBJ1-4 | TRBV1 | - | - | TGCACCAGCAGCGAGGGGGGGTGGAGGCTTCTTGAAAAACTGTTTTTT | CTSSEGGWRLLEKLFF
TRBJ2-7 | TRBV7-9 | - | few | TGTGCCAGCAGCCCTCCCCGATGGCCCTTCGAGCAGTACTTC | CASSPPRWPFEQYF
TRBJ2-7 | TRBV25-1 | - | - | TGTGCCAGCAGTGATCTCCACGAGCAGTACTTC | CASSDLHEQYF
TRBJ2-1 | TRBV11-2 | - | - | TGTGCCAGCAGCTTAGAGGAAGGGCAGTTCTTC | CASSLEEGQFF
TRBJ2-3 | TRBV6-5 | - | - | TGTGCCAGCACGTCTAGGCCAGATACGCAGTATTTT | CASTSRPDTQYF
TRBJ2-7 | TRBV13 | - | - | TGTGCCAGCAGCCCAACCGGGACCGAGGGTTACGAGCAGTACTTC | CASSPTGTEGYEQYF
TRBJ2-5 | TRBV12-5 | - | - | TGTGCTAGTGCCTTTTCTGATGGGACCCAGTACTTC | CASAFSDGTQYF
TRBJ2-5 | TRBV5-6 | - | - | TGTGCCAGCAGCTTCGGGGTCTTAGAGACCCAGTACTTC | CASSFGVLETQYF
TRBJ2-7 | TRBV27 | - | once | TGTGCCAGCAGTTTTGGCTACGAGCAGTACTTC | CASSFGYEQYF
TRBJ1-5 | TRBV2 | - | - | TGTGCCAGCAGTGAATTCCTCCGTGGAGGAAGCAATCAGCCCCAGCATTTT | CASSEFLRGGSNQPQHF
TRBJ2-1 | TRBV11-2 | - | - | TGTGCCAGCAGCTTAGAACGGGGATTATACAATGAGCAGTTCTTC | CASSLERGLYNEQFF
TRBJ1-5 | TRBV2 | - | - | TGTGCCAGCAAGACAGGCTATAGCAATCAGCCCCAGCATTTT | CASKTGYSNQPQHF
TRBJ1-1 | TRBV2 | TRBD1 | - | TGTGCCAGCAGAGACGACAGGGAGTGGGCTTTCTTT | CASRDDREWAFF